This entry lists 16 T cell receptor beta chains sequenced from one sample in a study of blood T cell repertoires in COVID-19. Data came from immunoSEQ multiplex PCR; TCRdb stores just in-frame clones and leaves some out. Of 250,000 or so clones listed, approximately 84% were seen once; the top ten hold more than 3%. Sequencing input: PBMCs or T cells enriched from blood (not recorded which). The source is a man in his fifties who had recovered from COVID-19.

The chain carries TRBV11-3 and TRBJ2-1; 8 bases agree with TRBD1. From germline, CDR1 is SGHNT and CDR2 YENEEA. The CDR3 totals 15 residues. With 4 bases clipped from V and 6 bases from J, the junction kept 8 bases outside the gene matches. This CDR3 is CASSYRQGAFNEQFF. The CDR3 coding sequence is TGTGCCAGCAGCTATCGCCAGGGGGCGTTCAATGAGCAGTTCTTC.

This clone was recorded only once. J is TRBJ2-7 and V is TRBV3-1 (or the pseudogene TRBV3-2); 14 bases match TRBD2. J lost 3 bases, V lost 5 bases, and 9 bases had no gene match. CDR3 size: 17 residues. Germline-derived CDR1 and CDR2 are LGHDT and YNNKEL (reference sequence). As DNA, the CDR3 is TGTGCCAGCAGCTACAAACCGACTAGCGGGGGGGTCTACGAGCAGTACTTC. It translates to CASSYKPTSGGVYEQYF.

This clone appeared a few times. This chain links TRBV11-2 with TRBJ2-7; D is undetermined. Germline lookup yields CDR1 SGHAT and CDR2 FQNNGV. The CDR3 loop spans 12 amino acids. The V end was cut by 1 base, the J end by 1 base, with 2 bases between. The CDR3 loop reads CASSLASYEQYF. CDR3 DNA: TGTGCCAGCAGCTTAGCATCCTACGAGCAGTACTTC.

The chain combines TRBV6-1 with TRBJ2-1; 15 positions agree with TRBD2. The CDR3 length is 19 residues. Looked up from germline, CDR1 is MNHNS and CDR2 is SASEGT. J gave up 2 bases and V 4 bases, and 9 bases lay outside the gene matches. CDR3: CASSGRGTSGRSPYNEQFF. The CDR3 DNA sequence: TGTGCCAGCAGTGGCCGGGGGACTAGCGGGAGGTCGCCCTACAATGAGCAGTTCTTC.

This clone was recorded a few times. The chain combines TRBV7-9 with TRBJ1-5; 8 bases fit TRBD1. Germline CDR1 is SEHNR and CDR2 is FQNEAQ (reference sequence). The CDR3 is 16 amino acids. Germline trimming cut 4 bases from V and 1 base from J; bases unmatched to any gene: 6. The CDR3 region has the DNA TGTGCCAGCAGCTCGGGGGACAGGTTAAGCAATCAGCCCCAGCATTTT. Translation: CASSSGDRLSNQPQHF.

The CDR3: CASRATKPGELFF. CDR3 nucleotides: TGTGCCAGCAGGGCGACTAAACCCGGGGAGCTGTTTTTT. The rearrangement joins TRBV6-6 to TRBJ2-2, with D possibly TRBD2 on 5 matching bases. This CDR3 is built from 13 residues. Germline CDR1 reads MNHNY; CDR2 reads SVGAGI (reference sequence). Trimming removed 6 bases from V and 6 bases from J, with 11 bases in between.

The CDR3 sequence is CASSLGATGYGYTF. The DNA of the CDR3 is TGTGCCAGCAGCTTAGGGGCGACAGGGTATGGCTACACCTTC. The chain carries TRBV7-6 and TRBJ1-2; 7 bases are a match to TRBD1. The ends lost 1 base at V and 5 bases at J; junction bases unmatched: 4. Per germline, CDR1 SGHVS and CDR2 FNYEAQ. The CDR3 has 14 amino acids.

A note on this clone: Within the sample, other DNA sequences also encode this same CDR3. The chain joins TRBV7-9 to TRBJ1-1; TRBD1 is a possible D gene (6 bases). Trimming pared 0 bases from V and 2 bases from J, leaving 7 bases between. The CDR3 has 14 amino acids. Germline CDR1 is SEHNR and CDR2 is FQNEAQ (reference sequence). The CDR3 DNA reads TGTGCCAGCAGCTTAGCAGGGGGAAACACTGAAGCTTTCTTT. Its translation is CASSLAGGNTEAFF. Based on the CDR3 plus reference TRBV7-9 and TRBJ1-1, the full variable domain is DTGVSQNPRHKITKRGQNVTFRCDPISEHNRLYWYRQTLGQGPEFLTYFQNEAQLEKSRLLSDRFSAERPKGSFSTLEIQRTEQGDSAMYLCASSLAGGNTEAFFGQGTRLTVV.

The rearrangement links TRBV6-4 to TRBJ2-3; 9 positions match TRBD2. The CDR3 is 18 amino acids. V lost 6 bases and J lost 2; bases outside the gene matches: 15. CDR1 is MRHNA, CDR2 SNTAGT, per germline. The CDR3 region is CASSPRGTSGSYTDTQYF. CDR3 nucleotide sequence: TGTGCCAGCAGCCCTCGGGGAACTAGCGGGTCCTACACAGATACGCAGTATTTT.

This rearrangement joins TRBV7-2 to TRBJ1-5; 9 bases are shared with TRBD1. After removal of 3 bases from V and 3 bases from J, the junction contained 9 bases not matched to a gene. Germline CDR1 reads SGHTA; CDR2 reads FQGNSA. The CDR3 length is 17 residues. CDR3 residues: CASSLGGGQGINQPQHF. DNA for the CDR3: TGTGCCAGCAGCTTGGGAGGGGGACAGGGAATCAATCAGCCCCAGCATTTT.

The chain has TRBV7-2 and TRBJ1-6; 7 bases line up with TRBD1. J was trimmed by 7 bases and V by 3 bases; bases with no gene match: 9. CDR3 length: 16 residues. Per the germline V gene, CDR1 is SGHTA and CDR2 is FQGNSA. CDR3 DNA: TGTGCCAGCAGCTTCGCCCAGGGACAGCCCAATTCACCCCTCCACTTT. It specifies CASSFAQGQPNSPLHF. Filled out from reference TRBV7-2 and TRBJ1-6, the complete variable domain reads GAGVSQSPSNKVTEKGKDVELRCDPISGHTALYWYRQSLGQGLEFLIYFQGNSAPDKSGLPSDRFSAERTGGSVSTLTIQRTQQEDSAVYLCASSFAQGQPNSPLHFGNGTRLTVT.

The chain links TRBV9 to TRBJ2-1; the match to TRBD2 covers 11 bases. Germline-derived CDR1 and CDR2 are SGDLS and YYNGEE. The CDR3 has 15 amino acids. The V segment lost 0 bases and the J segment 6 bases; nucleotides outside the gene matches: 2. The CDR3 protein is CASSVVSGRANEQFF. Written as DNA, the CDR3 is TGTGCCAGCAGCGTAGTTAGCGGGAGGGCCAATGAGCAGTTCTTC.

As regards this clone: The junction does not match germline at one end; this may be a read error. CDR3 DNA: TGCGCCAGCCGCTTCCGGGAGGGTCGCAATTCACCCCTCCACTTT. Residues: CASRFREGRNSPLHF. The chain combines TRBV5-1 with TRBJ1-6; D is unclear. Per germline, CDR1 SGHRS and CDR2 YFSETQ. CDR3 length: 15 amino acids.

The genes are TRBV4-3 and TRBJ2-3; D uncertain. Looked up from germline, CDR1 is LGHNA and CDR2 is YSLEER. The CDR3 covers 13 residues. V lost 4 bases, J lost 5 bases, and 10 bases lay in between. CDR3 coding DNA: TGCGCCAGCAGCCCACAAACGGGAGATACGCAGTATTTT. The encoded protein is CASSPQTGDTQYF.

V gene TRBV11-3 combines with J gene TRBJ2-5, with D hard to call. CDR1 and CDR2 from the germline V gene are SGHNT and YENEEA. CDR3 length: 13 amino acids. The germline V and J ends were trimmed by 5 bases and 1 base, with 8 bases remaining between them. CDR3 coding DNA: TGTGCCAGCAGCCTCCCCAGCCAAGAGACCCAGTACTTC. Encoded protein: CASSLPSQETQYF.

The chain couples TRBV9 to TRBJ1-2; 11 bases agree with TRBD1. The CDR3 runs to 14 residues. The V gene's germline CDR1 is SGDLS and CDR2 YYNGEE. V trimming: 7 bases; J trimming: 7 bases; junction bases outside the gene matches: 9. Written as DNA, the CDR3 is TGTGCCAGCCGAGGGACAGGGGGAGGAGTTGGCTACACCTTC. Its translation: CASRGTGGGVGYTF.